Listed here are 28 T cell receptor beta chains from one sample, sequenced in a study of regulatory T cells in long-lasting Graves disease (dated by TCRdb to the early 2020s). The time point label corresponds to: newly diagnosed GD, antithyroid drugs for less than 3 months. RNA was extracted from PBMCs in TRIzol for both TCR sequencing and RNA sequencing. The library was produced with multiplex PCR. Sequencing instrument: Illumina HiSeq 4000. iRepertoire HTBI primers and Arm-PCR amplification of CDR3 regions were used to construct TCR beta libraries. The public sequencing data were trimmed at Q25 with fastp and processed into clonotypes with MiXCR by TCRdb, which kept only in-frame beta chains. One record per CDR3 amino acid sequence lists the most common genes and DNA. The sample table holds 360,000 or so distinct CDR3 sequences, of which 12% were seen once. Over 15% of the sample goes to the ten largest clones.

Separately, the same data were catalogued under a study of T cells in Graves' hyperthyroidism and ophthalmopathy.

This sample comprised peripheral blood mononuclear cells (PBMCs), obtained at new diagnosis, from a patient treated with antithyroid drugs. Receptors originate from a woman between 18 and 30 years old with Graves disease. Donor details come from another sample of the same person, matched by shared clones.

In this sample, this clonotype turned up many times. The V and J genes are TRBV6-1 and TRBJ2-7; maybe TRBD1 (6 bases). CDR3 length: 14 amino acids. V was pared by 5 bases and J by 6 bases, with 17 bases between. From germline, CDR1 is MNHNS and CDR2 SASEGT. CDR3 nucleotide sequence: TGTGCCAGCAGTCCCCAGGGGAAAAGCTTCGAGCAGTACGTC. Residues: CASSPQGKSFEQYV.

The chain joins TRBV12-3 or TRBV12-4 to TRBJ1-2; 10 nucleotides align to TRBD1. The CDR3 length is 17 residues. V was pared by 5 bases and J by 0 bases, with 9 bases of the junction left unmatched. Written as DNA, the CDR3 is TGTGCCAGCAGTGGCCCGGGACAGGGGCCCCCTAACTATGGCTACACCTTC. It encodes CASSGPGQGPPNYGYTF.

The chain uses TRBV14 and TRBJ2-1; maybe TRBD2 (6 bases). The CDR3 totals 14 residues. Germline CDR1 and CDR2: SGHDN and FVKESK. V was cut by 8 bases and J by 3 bases, with 14 bases left in between. This CDR3 reads CASQPGGSYNEQFF. CDR3 nucleotides: TGTGCCAGCCAACCTGGGGGGAGCTACAATGAGCAGTTCTTC.

The rearrangement links TRBV6-1 to TRBJ1-2; TRBD1 agrees at 7 bases. Trimming took 0 bases from V and 4 from J; bases not matched to a gene: 5. The CDR3 is 15 amino acids. CDR1 and CDR2 from the germline V gene are MNHNS and SASEGT. DNA for the CDR3: TGTGCCAGCAGTGAAGCAAGGGGGCCCAGCTATGGCTACACCTTC. Amino acid sequence: CASSEARGPSYGYTF.

There are many counts of this clonotype. V usage is TRBV15 and J usage is TRBJ2-7; maybe TRBD2 (5 bases). V was clipped by 0 bases and J by 6 bases, with 12 bases between them. CDR3 length: 14 amino acids. Germline CDR1 is LNHNV and CDR2 is YYDKDF (reference sequence). The chain's CDR3 is CATSRDIGNSEQYF. The CDR3 DNA is TGTGCCACCAGCAGAGATATCGGGAACAGCGAGCAGTACTTC.

This clonotype appeared a few times. The rearrangement uses TRBV9 and TRBJ2-1, with D tentatively TRBD2 (5 bases). With 1 base removed from V and 5 bases from J, the gap between germline ends came to 13 bases. The CDR3 contains 15 residues. Germline V gene data show CDR1 as SGDLS and CDR2 as YYNGEE. In nucleotides, the CDR3 is TGTGCCAGCAGCGTATTACCAGCGGAAAACAATGAGCAGTTCTTC. Residues: CASSVLPAENNEQFF.

This clonotype was counted many times. The genes are TRBV12-3 or TRBV12-4 and TRBJ1-2; TRBD1 agrees at 11 bases. The trim removed 6 bases at V and 6 bases at J, leaving 6 bases unmatched. CDR3 length equals 14 residues. In DNA, the CDR3 is TGTGCCAGCAGCCGGGGACAGGGGGGGGATGGCTACACCTTC. Protein product: CASSRGQGGDGYTF.

This clonotype has at least ten counts. CDR3 protein: CASSPLVFTGGEETQYF. CDR3 bases: TGTGCCAGCAGTCCCCTCGTTTTTACAGGGGGAGAAGAGACCCAGTACTTC. The J gene is TRBJ2-5, the V gene TRBV27; TRBD1 agrees at 8 bases. The CDR3 contains 17 residues. The germline CDR1 and CDR2 sequences are MNHEY and SMNVEV (reference sequence). Trimming cost V 5 bases and J 3 bases; bases outside gene matches: 14.

This clonotype was found many times. The V and J genes are TRBV11-1 and TRBJ1-1; D gene uncertain. There are 14 residues in the CDR3. Deletions cut 5 bases from V and 7 bases from J, with 17 bases between. Germline lookup yields CDR1 SGHAT and CDR2 FQDESV (reference sequence). CDR3 protein: CASSLRRSSDEAFF. The CDR3 nucleotides read TGTGCCAGCAGCCTCCGGAGGAGCTCTGATGAAGCTTTCTTT.

This clonotype occurred a few times. CDR3: CASNLGNEQFF. In nucleotides, the CDR3 is TGTGCCAGCAATTTGGGGAATGAGCAGTTCTTC. The J gene is TRBJ2-1, the V gene TRBV6-1; D not resolved. Trimming cost V 7 bases and J 7 bases, with 8 bases left between them. Germline lookup yields CDR1 MNHNS and CDR2 SASEGT. The CDR3 sequence is 11 residues long.

About this clonotype: Given a much more abundant clone one base away, this may be a read error. The CDR3 bases are TGCAGTGCTAGTGGCGGGGGACTAACGAAATTAGGGACCCAGTACTTC. Translation gives CSASGGGLTKLGTQYF. This chain uses TRBV20-1 with TRBJ2-3; 7 positions agree with TRBD2. With the DNA end fitting TRBJ2-5 better, the J assignment may be wrong. This CDR3 spans 16 amino acids. Germline CDR1 and CDR2: DFQATT and SNEGSKA (reference sequence).

The V and J genes are TRBV2 and TRBJ1-5, with 10 positions matching TRBD1. The V gene end was trimmed by 4 bases and the J gene end by 4 bases; junction bases not matched to a gene: 4. The germline V gene encodes CDR1 SNHLY and CDR2 FYNNEI. This CDR3 contains 15 residues. The CDR3 nucleotides read TGTGCCAGCAGTGGACAGGGGGCGATAAATCAGCCCCAGCATTTT. Protein product: CASSGQGAINQPQHF.

The chain couples TRBV28 to TRBJ1-6; D unclear. The CDR3 covers 12 residues. Germline lookup yields CDR1 MDHEN and CDR2 SYDVKM. V lost 8 bases and J lost 11, with 13 bases in between. The CDR3 sequence is CASLALGTPLHF. In nucleotides, the CDR3 is TGTGCCAGCCTGGCCTTGGGAACACCCCTCCACTTT.

This clonotype showed up just a few times. The chain carries TRBV4-2 and TRBJ2-3, with TRBD2 matching 10 bases. From germline, CDR1 is LGHNA and CDR2 YNFKEQ. This CDR3 is 17 amino acids long. The J segment lost 0 bases and the V segment lost 0 bases, leaving 3 bases of the junction unmatched. The DNA for the CDR3 is TGTGCCAGCAGCCAAGATCCTAGCGGGGGTAGCACAGATACGCAGTATTTT. Its protein is CASSQDPSGGSTDTQYF.

As concerns this clonotype: The CDR3 carries no conserved terminal phenylalanine or tryptophan, so it likely arises from a read error. This rearrangement joins TRBV4-1 to TRBJ2-5, with 7 bases lining up with TRBD2. The length of the CDR3 is 15 residues. The V and J ends lost 4 bases and 4 bases, in that order; junction bases with no gene match: 9. Germline CDR1 is MGHRA and CDR2 is YSYEKL. The CDR3 region has the DNA TGCGCCAGCAGCCCCTCCGAGGGCGGGGGAGAGACCCAGTACCTC. Translation: CASSPSEGGGETQYL.

The chain recombines TRBV19 with TRBJ1-1; no reliable D call. The ends were cut back, 5 bases at V and 6 bases at J, with 19 bases in the middle. CDR3 size: 15 residues. Germline V gene sequence: CDR1 LNHDA, CDR2 SQIVND (reference sequence). The CDR3 DNA is TGTGCCAGTAGTGATGATAGCCTCTTAATCGCTGAAGCTTTCTTT. Its protein is CASSDDSLLIAEAFF.

The rearrangement links TRBV6-1 to TRBJ1-1; a weak D match, TRBD1 (5 bases). The V and J ends lost 7 bases and 3 bases respectively, with 12 bases between them. Germline assignment: CDR1 MNHNS and CDR2 SASEGT. The CDR3 totals 13 residues. CDR3 in amino acids: CASIDGGYTEAFF. For the CDR3, the DNA is TGTGCCAGCATTGATGGGGGGTACACTGAAGCTTTCTTT.

This clonotype was found many times. The V and J genes are TRBV7-2 and TRBJ1-5; D gene uncertain. The CDR3 is 13 residues long. Germline values: CDR1 SGHTA, CDR2 FQGNSA. Trimming shortened V by 5 bases and J by 10 bases, and 15 bases separated the two germline ends. In DNA, the CDR3 is TGTGCCAGCAGCGAATCCGGGATGAATCCCCAGCATTTT. It specifies CASSESGMNPQHF.

This clonotype came up many times. CDR3 loop: CAAARDRVYEQYF. The CDR3 DNA reads as TGTGCCGCCGCTAGGGACAGGGTATACGAGCAGTACTTC. This rearrangement joins TRBV25-1 to TRBJ2-7; 9 nucleotides agree with TRBD1. Trimming cost V 11 bases and J 4 bases; bases outside gene matches: 9. Germline-derived CDR1 and CDR2 are MGHDK and SYGVNS. This CDR3 region has 13 residues.

Points on this clonotype: A much more abundant neighbour one base away suggests this may be a read error. The V gene is TRBV27, the J gene TRBJ2-3; D not resolved. The CDR3 covers 17 residues. Trimming removed 5 bases at V and 6 bases at J, with 24 bases between. Germline CDR1 is MNHEY and CDR2 is SMNVEV (reference sequence). CDR3: CASSPKGWMLVADTQYF. Written as DNA, the CDR3 is TGTGCCAGCAGTCCGAAAGGATGGATGCTCGTGGCGGATACGCAGTATTTT.

There are many counts of this clonotype. The chain is built from TRBV10-3 and TRBJ2-1; 10 bases are a match to TRBD2. The germline CDR1 and CDR2 sequences are ENHRY and SYGVKD. CDR3 length: 15 amino acids. V lost 8 bases, J lost 6 bases, and 10 bases stayed unmatched. Here the CDR3 reads CAIRGGTSDSNEQFF. CDR3 bases: TGTGCCATCCGGGGGGGGACTAGCGACTCCAATGAGCAGTTCTTC.

In this sample, this clonotype turned up many times. The chain has TRBV28 and TRBJ1-1; 9 bases fit TRBD1. Trimming removed 8 bases from V and 8 bases from J; junction bases left unmatched: 15. The CDR3 spans 15 residues. Germline V gene lookup returns CDR1 MDHEN and CDR2 SYDVKM. The chain's CDR3 is CASSSDRGGFAEAFF. The DNA for the CDR3 is TGTGCCAGCTCCTCGGACAGGGGAGGTTTTGCCGAAGCTTTCTTT.

In this sample, this clonotype turned up many times. This chain connects TRBV6-1 to TRBJ1-2, with D perhaps matching TRBD1 (5 bases). Trimming took 7 bases from V and 4 from J, leaving 16 bases between them. The CDR3 contains 14 residues. In germline, CDR1 is MNHNS, CDR2 SASEGT. In DNA, the CDR3 is TGTGCCAGCAACGACGGCGGGACCTTCTATGGCTACACCTTC. This gives the protein CASNDGGTFYGYTF.

The chain is built from TRBV10-3 and TRBJ2-2; D might be TRBD1 (5 bases). Trimming cost V 0 bases and J 6 bases, with 20 bases left between them. Germline CDR1 is ENHRY and CDR2 is SYGVKD. CDR3 length: 18 amino acids. The chain's CDR3 is CAISESYRQTEIPGELFF. In DNA form, the CDR3 reads TGTGCCATCAGTGAGTCTTACAGGCAGACGGAAATCCCCGGGGAGCTGTTTTTT.

This clonotype has a count of ten or more. V usage is TRBV7-6 and J usage is TRBJ2-1, with 10 bases that match TRBD2. CDR1 is SGHVS, CDR2 FNYEAQ, per germline. The CDR3 runs 15 residues. V shed 4 bases and J 7 bases; nucleotides not matched to a gene: 7. The DNA for the CDR3 is TGTGCCAGCAGCTCGAGCGGGGGGGCCGCGAATGAGCAGTTCTTC. Translation gives CASSSSGGAANEQFF.

This clonotype was counted at least ten times. The chain links TRBV29-1 to TRBJ2-6; D unresolved. V was clipped by 3 bases and J by 4 bases, with 10 bases between them. In germline, CDR1 is SQVTM, CDR2 ANQGSEA. The CDR3 extends over 14 amino acids. In nucleotides, the CDR3 is TGCAGCGTTGACGTCCCCCCGGGGGCCAACGTCCTGACTTTC. It translates to CSVDVPPGANVLTF.

This chain links TRBV20-1 with TRBJ2-3; TRBD2 aligns across 7 bases. Per the germline V gene, CDR1 is DFQATT and CDR2 is SNEGSKA (reference sequence). This CDR3 has 14 residues. The trim removed 4 bases at V and 2 bases at J, leaving 6 bases unmatched. The CDR3 protein is CSAILAENTDTQYF. The CDR3 nucleotides are TGCAGTGCTATCCTAGCGGAAAACACAGATACGCAGTATTTT.

V gene TRBV5-1 combines with J gene TRBJ2-5; possible D gene TRBD2, 5 bases. The V and J ends lost 5 bases and 7 bases respectively, with 12 bases between them. CDR1 SGHRS and CDR2 YFSETQ come from the germline V gene. This CDR3 comprises 12 residues. DNA for the CDR3: TGCGCCAGCAGAATCAGCGGAGGGACCCAGTACTTC. It specifies CASRISGGTQYF.